Reported below is one T cell receptor beta chain. This sample was taken from a study of blood T cell repertoires in COVID-19. Study in general: The origin of the acute and convalescent COVID-19 samples was the United States, Italy and Spain.

Generated by immunoSEQ multiplex PCR, the TCRdb table keeps only in-frame clones and is missing some. The sample records over 200,000 clones, around nine tenths being singletons. Germline-derived CDR1 and CDR2 are KGHSH and LQKENI. The CDR3 contains 15 residues. V was clipped by 2 bases and J by 3 bases; unmatched bases: 4. V usage is TRBV18 and J usage is TRBJ2-7; TRBD1 matches at 10 bases. The sequence was obtained from a man in his sixties with COVID-19, enrolled during active disease. The sample consisted of peripheral blood. The CDR3 protein is CASSPDRDRGYEQYF. Here the CDR3 DNA reads TGTGCCAGCTCACCAGACCGGGACAGGGGCTACGAGCAGTACTTC.